These 10 T cell receptor beta chains originate from one sample sequenced in a study of T-cell memory formation after mild COVID-19. TCRdb re-derived calls from the 5' RACE reads in MiXCR, one entry per CDR3 protein. The sample gives over 10,000 distinct CDR3 sequences, around 12% of which show up once; 49% is in the top ten. Sequences were obtained from PBMCs or a T cell subset sorted from them (not recorded which). The receptors shown here come from an adult woman who had mild COVID-19 (a few samples of this study predate the infection). Cell type and time point are not known.

This clonotype showed up many times. The V and J genes are TRBV5-6 and TRBJ2-2, with a tentative D call TRBD2 (5 bases). Germline CDR1 SGHDT, CDR2 YYEEEE. V was pared by 2 bases and J by 5 bases, with 7 bases between. The CDR3 consists of 13 residues. CDR3 loop: CASSFGGTGELFF. The CDR3 bases are TGTGCCAGCAGCTTCGGAGGAACCGGGGAGCTGTTTTTT. The variable domain in full, with the rest retrieved from reference TRBV5-6 and TRBJ2-2, is DAGVTQSPTHLIKTRGQQVTLRCSPKSGHDTVSWYQQALGQGPQFIFQYYEEEERQRGNFPDRFSGHQFPNYSSELNVNALLLGDSALYLCASSFGGTGELFFGEGSRLTVL.

This clonotype was recorded at least ten times. The V call is TRBV3-1, the J call TRBJ1-1; no clear D. Germline assignment: CDR1 LGHDT and CDR2 YNNKEL (reference sequence). This CDR3 has 14 amino acids. V was cut by 3 bases and J by 4 bases, with 12 bases left in between. The CDR3 bases are TGTGCCAGCAGCCATGATTCCCGAGGCACTGAAGCTTTCTTT. This codes for CASSHDSRGTEAFF.

The sample holds many counts of this clonotype. The V gene is TRBV9, the J gene TRBJ2-1; 13 bases are shared with TRBD2. This CDR3 is 18 amino acids long. The V segment lost 3 bases and the J segment 2 bases; nucleotides outside the gene matches: 8. The germline V gene has CDR1 SGDLS and CDR2 YYNGEE. The CDR3, as DNA: TGTGCCAGCAGCGACCGACTAGCGGGGGGTGCTGCCTACAATGAGCAGTTCTTC. It yields the protein CASSDRLAGGAAYNEQFF. Looking up the rest from reference TRBV9 and TRBJ2-1 gives the full variable domain: DSGVTQTPKHLITATGQRVTLRCSPRSGDLSVYWYQQSLDQGLQFLIQYYNGEERAKGNILERFSAQQFPDLHSELNLSSLELGDSALYFCASSDRLAGGAAYNEQFFGPGTRLTVL.

This clonotype was found many times. This chain connects TRBV20-1 to TRBJ2-1; 10 nucleotides match TRBD2. This CDR3 spans 16 amino acids. The V segment lost 2 bases and the J segment 1 base; nucleotides outside the gene matches: 5. From germline, CDR1 is DFQATT and CDR2 SNEGSKA (reference sequence). This chain's CDR3 is CSARKTSGVSYNEQFF. The CDR3 DNA reads as TGCAGTGCTAGAAAAACTAGCGGGGTATCCTACAATGAGCAGTTCTTC.

This clonotype was detected many times. The rearrangement links TRBV27 to TRBJ1-4; D is ambiguous. This CDR3 spans 14 amino acids. V lost 3 bases and J lost 7, with 12 bases in between. Germline values: CDR1 MNHEY, CDR2 SMNVEV (reference sequence). In DNA form, the CDR3 reads TGTGCCAGCAGTTTTAGGTCGATGGCTGAAAAACTGTTTTTT. Translated, it gives CASSFRSMAEKLFF.

This clonotype has ten or more counts. The CDR3 bases are TGTGCCACCGCGGGGGCCCAAGAGACCCAGTACTTC. It specifies CATAGAQETQYF. The rearrangement links TRBV24-1 to TRBJ2-5, with D possibly being TRBD2 (7 bases). Trimming shortened V by 9 bases and J by 1 base, and 8 bases separated the two germline ends. From germline, CDR1 is KGHDR and CDR2 SFDVKD. The CDR3 is made up of 12 amino acids.

This clonotype was seen at least ten times. This chain's CDR3 is CAWSPGSAESRNTIYF. The CDR3 DNA reads TGTGCCTGGAGTCCCGGTTCGGCAGAAAGCAGAAACACCATATATTTT. The J gene is TRBJ1-3, the V gene TRBV30; D remains unclear. CDR1 and CDR2 (germline): GTSNPN, SVGIG (reference sequence). The CDR3 is made up of 16 amino acids. Trimming took 2 bases from V and 5 from J, leaving 19 bases between them.

In its sample, this clonotype was seen many times. The V call is TRBV9, the J call TRBJ2-1; 12 bases are a match to TRBD2. CDR1 and CDR2 from the germline V gene are SGDLS and YYNGEE. J was trimmed by 2 bases and V by 0 bases; bases with no gene match: 0. This CDR3 comprises 16 residues. The CDR3 here is CASSVASGGAYNEQFF. In DNA form, the CDR3 reads TGTGCCAGCAGCGTAGCTAGCGGGGGGGCCTACAATGAGCAGTTCTTC.

This clonotype has at least ten counts. The rearrangement links TRBV6-5 to TRBJ2-6, with no clear D. Germline V gene lookup returns CDR1 MNHEY and CDR2 SVGAGI. Trimming took 2 bases from V and 5 from J, leaving 10 bases between them. The CDR3 is 15 residues long. CDR3 loop: CASSYLASRANVLTF. The DNA of the CDR3 is TGTGCCAGCAGTTACCTTGCGTCTAGGGCCAACGTCCTGACTTTC.

This clonotype was seen ten or more times. The chain uses TRBV4-3 and TRBJ2-7; 11 bases fit TRBD2. Germline assignment: CDR1 LGHNA and CDR2 YSLEER. The CDR3 contains 16 residues. V shed 2 bases, J shed 2 bases, and the junction held 5 bases outside the gene matches. The CDR3 protein is CASSQSGTSGAYEQYF. The DNA of the CDR3 is TGCGCCAGCAGCCAATCCGGGACTAGCGGTGCCTACGAGCAGTACTTC.